This is a list of T cell receptor beta chains from one sample in a study of shared clonotypes between healthy human individuals. Assay used: immunoSEQ multiplex PCR; TCRdb lists only in-frame clones, some missing. Among millions of clones listed, about 95% were seen once. The sample comprised naive CD8+ T cells sorted from blood. Receptors were obtained from a man younger than 35 in good health. CDR3s include the opening cysteine and the closing phenylalanine or tryptophan. Each record gives: V gene, J gene, CDR3 protein.

TRBV13	TRBJ2-7	CASSAGTSGGYEQYF
TRBV18	TRBJ2-7	CASSNSGAGSSYEQYF
TRBV7-9	TRBJ2-2	CASTYPNTGELFF
TRBV13	TRBJ2-1	CASSPAPGGALGNEQFF
TRBV25-1	TRBJ1-2	CASSERGTVYGYTF
TRBV6-1	TRBJ1-2	CASSPRGVPNYGYTF
TRBV6-4	TRBJ2-1	CASSDSARNEQFF
TRBV5-6	TRBJ2-1	CASSLGEGDNEQFF
TRBV29-1	TRBJ1-2	CPRGFGTDGYTF
TRBV5-1	TRBJ2-7	CASSFRDPNYEQYF
TRBV11-3	TRBJ1-3	CASSSSPGNTIYF
TRBV6-5	TRBJ1-5	CASSPNSNQPQHF
TRBV5-4	TRBJ2-6	CASSRLGTLILSGANVLTF
TRBV28	TRBJ2-1	CASSGPEQFF
TRBV4-1	TRBJ2-1	CASSQVARGDGQFF
TRBV11-2	TRBJ2-1	CASSSGPGTSGSWQFF
TRBV4-1	TRBJ2-5	CASSQDPTGLQETQYF
TRBV30	TRBJ2-7	CAWSPNGRYEQYF
TRBV7-2	TRBJ2-1	CASSSVGSPLFNEQFF
TRBV9	TRBJ1-1	CASSVGGSTEAFF
TRBV5-1	TRBJ2-7	CASSLGQGRDEQYF